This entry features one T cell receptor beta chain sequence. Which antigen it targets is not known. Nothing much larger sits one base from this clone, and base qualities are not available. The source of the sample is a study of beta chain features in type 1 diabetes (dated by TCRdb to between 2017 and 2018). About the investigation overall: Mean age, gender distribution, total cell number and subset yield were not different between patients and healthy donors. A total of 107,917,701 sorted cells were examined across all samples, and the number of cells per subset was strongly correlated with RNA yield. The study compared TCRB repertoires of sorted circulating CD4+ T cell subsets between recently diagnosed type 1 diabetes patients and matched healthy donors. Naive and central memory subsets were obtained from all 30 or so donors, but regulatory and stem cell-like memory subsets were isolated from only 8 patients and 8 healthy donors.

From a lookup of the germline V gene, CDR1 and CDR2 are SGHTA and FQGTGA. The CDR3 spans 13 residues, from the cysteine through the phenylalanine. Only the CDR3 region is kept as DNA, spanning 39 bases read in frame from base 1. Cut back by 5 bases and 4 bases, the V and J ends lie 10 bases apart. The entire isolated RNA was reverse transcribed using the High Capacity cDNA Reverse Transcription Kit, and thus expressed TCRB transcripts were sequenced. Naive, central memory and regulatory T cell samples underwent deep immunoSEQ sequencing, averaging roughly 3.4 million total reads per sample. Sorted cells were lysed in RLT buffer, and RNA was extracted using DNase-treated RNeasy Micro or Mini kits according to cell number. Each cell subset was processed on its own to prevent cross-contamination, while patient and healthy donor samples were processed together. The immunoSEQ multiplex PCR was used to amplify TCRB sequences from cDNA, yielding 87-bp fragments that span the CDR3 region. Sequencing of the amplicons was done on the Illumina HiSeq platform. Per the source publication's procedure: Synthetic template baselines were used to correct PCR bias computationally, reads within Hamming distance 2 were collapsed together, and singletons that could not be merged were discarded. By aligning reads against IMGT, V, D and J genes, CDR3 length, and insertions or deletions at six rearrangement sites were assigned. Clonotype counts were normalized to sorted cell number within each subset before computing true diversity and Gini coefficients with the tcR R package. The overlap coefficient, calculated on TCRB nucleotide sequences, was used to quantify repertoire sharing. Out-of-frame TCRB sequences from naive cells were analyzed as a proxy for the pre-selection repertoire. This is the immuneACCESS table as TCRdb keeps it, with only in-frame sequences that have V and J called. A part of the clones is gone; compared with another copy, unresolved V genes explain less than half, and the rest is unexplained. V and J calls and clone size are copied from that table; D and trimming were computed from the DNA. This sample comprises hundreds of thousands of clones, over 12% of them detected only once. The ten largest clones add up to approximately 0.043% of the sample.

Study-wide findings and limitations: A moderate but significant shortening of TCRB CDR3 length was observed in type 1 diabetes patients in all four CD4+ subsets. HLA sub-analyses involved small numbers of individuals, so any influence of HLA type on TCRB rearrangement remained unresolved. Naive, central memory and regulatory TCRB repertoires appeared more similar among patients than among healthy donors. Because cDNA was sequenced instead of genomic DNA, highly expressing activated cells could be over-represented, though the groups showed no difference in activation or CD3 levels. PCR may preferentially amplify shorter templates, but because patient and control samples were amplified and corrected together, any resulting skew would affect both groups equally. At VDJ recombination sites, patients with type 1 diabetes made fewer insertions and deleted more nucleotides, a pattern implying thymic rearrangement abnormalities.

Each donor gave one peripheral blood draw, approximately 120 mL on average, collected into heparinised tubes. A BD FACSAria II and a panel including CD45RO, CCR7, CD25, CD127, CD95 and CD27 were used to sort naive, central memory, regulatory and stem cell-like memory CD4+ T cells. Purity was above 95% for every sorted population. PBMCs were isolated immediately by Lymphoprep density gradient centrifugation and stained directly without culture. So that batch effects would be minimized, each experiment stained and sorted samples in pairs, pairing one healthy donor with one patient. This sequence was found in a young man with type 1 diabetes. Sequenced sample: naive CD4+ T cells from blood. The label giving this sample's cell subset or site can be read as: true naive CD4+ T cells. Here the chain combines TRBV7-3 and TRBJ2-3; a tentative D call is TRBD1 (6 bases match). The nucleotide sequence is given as TGTGCCAGCAGCGAACAGGGAGCAGATACGCAGTATTTT. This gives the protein CASSEQGADTQYF.